These 26 T cell receptor beta chains share one sample of origin, sequenced in a study of blood T cell repertoires in COVID-19. The repertoire was sequenced with immunoSEQ multiplex PCR; TCRdb's copy has only in-frame clones and lacks some. The table records roughly 90,000 clones, 75% to 85% of them present only once. The sample was peripheral blood. The source of these receptors is a woman in her 70s with acute or convalescent COVID-19.

The chain uses TRBV7-9 and TRBJ1-4; TRBD1 aligns across 7 bases. Trimming cost V 4 bases and J 0 bases; bases outside gene matches: 2. Germline CDR1 SEHNR, CDR2 FQNEAQ (reference sequence). The CDR3 loop spans 15 amino acids. The CDR3 sequence is CASSSQGATNEKLFF. The CDR3 DNA reads TGTGCCAGCAGCTCGCAGGGGGCAACTAATGAAAAACTGTTTTTT. Together with reference TRBV7-9 and TRBJ1-4, the CDR3 gives the full variable domain: DTGVSQNPRHKITKRGQNVTFRCDPISEHNRLYWYRQTLGQGPEFLTYFQNEAQLEKSRLLSDRFSAERPKGSFSTLEIQRTEQGDSAMYLCASSSQGATNEKLFFGSGTQLSVL.

The chain is built from TRBV10-3 and TRBJ2-1; 9 bases line up with TRBD1. CDR1 and CDR2 from the germline V gene are ENHRY and SYGVKD. Trimming cost V 4 bases and J 5 bases; bases outside gene matches: 6. The CDR3 is made up of 15 amino acids. The DNA for the CDR3 is TGTGCCATCAGTGTGGGACAGGGCTTCAACAATGAGCAGTTCTTC. This sequence encodes CAISVGQGFNNEQFF.

This chain joins TRBV19 and TRBJ2-1, with TRBD2 matching 9 bases. J gave up 6 bases and V 4 bases, and 13 bases lay outside the gene matches. CDR3 size: 17 residues. CDR1 is LNHDA, CDR2 SQIVND, per germline (reference sequence). The CDR3, as DNA: TGTGCCAGTAGTACCCCAGTGGGCGGGGGGGCTAGCAATGAGCAGTTCTTC. Translating gives CASSTPVGGGASNEQFF.

The chain is built from TRBV19 and TRBJ2-1; D might be TRBD1 (5 bases). CDR1 and CDR2 (germline): LNHDA, SQIVND (reference sequence). The V gene lost 5 bases and the J gene lost 2 bases, with 10 bases spanning the gap. This CDR3 has 14 amino acids. In DNA, the CDR3 is TGTGCCAGTAGTCTAAGACAGACCTACAATGAGCAGTTCTTC. It translates to CASSLRQTYNEQFF.

V is TRBV19 and J is TRBJ1-2; D gene unclear. This CDR3 has 13 amino acids. Germline CDR1 and CDR2: LNHDA and SQIVND (reference sequence). Trimming removed 0 bases at V and 6 bases at J, with 8 bases between. This chain's CDR3 is CASSIDPIDGYTF. For the CDR3, the DNA is TGTGCCAGTAGTATAGATCCCATTGATGGCTACACCTTC.

V usage is TRBV30 and J usage is TRBJ2-1, with D possibly being TRBD2 (7 bases). This CDR3 spans 13 amino acids. Germline V gene lookup returns CDR1 GTSNPN and CDR2 SVGIG (reference sequence). V lost 4 bases, J lost 5 bases, and 12 bases lay in between. The CDR3 here is CAWTTRGHNEQFF. The CDR3 nucleotides read TGTGCCTGGACGACGCGGGGGCACAATGAGCAGTTCTTC.

This sequence joins TRBV7-6 and TRBJ2-1; 8 nucleotides align to TRBD1. The CDR3 length is 16 residues. The V gene end was trimmed by 5 bases and the J gene end by 3 bases; junction bases not matched to a gene: 9. Germline lookup yields CDR1 SGHVS and CDR2 FNYEAQ. The CDR3 reads CASSTRTGNGYNEQFF. The CDR3 DNA sequence: TGTGCCAGCAGCACCCGGACAGGGAATGGCTACAATGAGCAGTTCTTC.

This clone turned up a few times. The rearrangement uses TRBV12-3 or TRBV12-4 and TRBJ2-1; D is unclear. The CDR3 spans 11 residues. The V gene lost 6 bases and the J gene lost 3 bases, with 3 bases spanning the gap. The CDR3 DNA follows: TGTGCCAGCAGCAGCTACAATGAGCAGTTCTTC. This encodes CASSSYNEQFF.

This chain joins TRBV10-3 and TRBJ1-6; D not resolved. Trimming shortened V by 4 bases and J by 6 bases, and 7 bases separated the two germline ends. The CDR3 spans 13 residues. Germline V gene lookup returns CDR1 ENHRY and CDR2 SYGVKD. CDR3: CAISGEGNSPLHF. The CDR3, as DNA: TGTGCCATCAGTGGGGAGGGTAATTCACCCCTCCACTTT.

The chain carries TRBV9 and TRBJ2-1; 7 nucleotides match TRBD2. V lost 0 bases, J lost 4 bases, and 7 bases stayed unmatched. Germline V gene sequence: CDR1 SGDLS, CDR2 YYNGEE. The CDR3 covers 16 residues. The CDR3 spells CASSVGIGGRYNEQFF. The CDR3 DNA reads as TGTGCCAGCAGCGTAGGAATCGGCGGGAGATACAATGAGCAGTTCTTC. Combining the CDR3 with reference TRBV9 and TRBJ2-1 gives the whole variable domain DSGVTQTPKHLITATGQRVTLRCSPRSGDLSVYWYQQSLDQGLQFLIQYYNGEERAKGNILERFSAQQFPDLHSELNLSSLELGDSALYFCASSVGIGGRYNEQFFGPGTRLTVL.

This chain connects TRBV23-1 to TRBJ2-3; TRBD1 aligns across 12 bases. TRBV23-1 is given ORF status, its function remaining uncertain. V lost 2 bases to trimming and J lost 4 bases; unmatched junction nucleotides: 7. The CDR3 runs to 17 residues. CDR3: CASSQKGGTGGPDTQYF. The CDR3 DNA reads as TGCGCCAGCAGTCAAAAAGGGGGGACAGGGGGCCCAGATACGCAGTATTTT.

J is TRBJ2-3 and V is TRBV12-3 or TRBV12-4; no clear D. The CDR3 is 12 amino acids. Trimming stripped 3 bases from V and 6 bases from J, with 7 bases between. The CDR3 coding sequence is TGTGCCAGCAGTTTGTTACAGGATACGCAGTATTTT. Protein sequence: CASSLLQDTQYF.

The chain employs TRBV10-2 and TRBJ2-7; 11 nucleotides match TRBD2. The CDR3 contains 15 residues. The V gene's germline CDR1 is WSHSY and CDR2 SAAADI. J lost 2 bases, V lost 4 bases, and 4 bases had no gene match. CDR3 region: CASSGRLAGTYEQYF. Here the CDR3 DNA reads TGCGCCAGCAGTGGCAGACTAGCGGGAACCTACGAGCAGTACTTC.

This clone was detected only once. A read error may account for a junction end that differs from germline. The identical CDR3 is also encoded by other nucleotide sequences in the sample. This chain links TRBV2 with TRBJ1-5; D is unclear. Germline-derived CDR1 and CDR2 are SNHLY and FYNNEI. This CDR3 spans 13 amino acids. The CDR3: CASSRGLTQPQHF. Written as DNA, the CDR3 is TGCGCCAGCAGCCGAGGGTTGACTCAGCCCCAGCATTTT.

The genes are TRBV30 and TRBJ1-6; 9 bases are shared with TRBD1. The CDR3 covers 13 residues. The V gene end was trimmed by 1 base and the J gene end by 8 bases; junction bases not matched to a gene: 0. Germline V gene sequence: CDR1 GTSNPN, CDR2 SVGIG (reference sequence). CDR3 DNA sequence: TGTGCCTGGAGTGGGGACAGGGATTCACCCCTCCACTTT. Translation: CAWSGDRDSPLHF. The full variable domain, its missing parts supplied by reference TRBV30 and TRBJ1-6, is SQTIHQWPATLVQPVGSPLSLECTVEGTSNPNLYWYRQAAGRGLQLLFYSVGIGQISSEVPQNLSASRPQDRQFILSSKKLLLSDSGFYLCAWSGDRDSPLHFGNGTRLTVT.

The table lists this clone with a count of one. The chain carries TRBV6-6 and TRBJ1-2; possible D gene TRBD1, 5 bases. The CDR3 extends over 15 amino acids. The germline gives CDR1 MNHNY, CDR2 SVGAGI (reference sequence). The V end lost 5 bases, the J end lost 3 bases, and 16 bases lay between the germline ends. The CDR3 nucleotides read TGTGCCAGCAGTCTTCAGGGTCCACCCTACTATGGCTACACCTTC. Amino acid sequence: CASSLQGPPYYGYTF.

This rearrangement joins TRBV20-1 to TRBJ1-4; the match to TRBD1 covers 10 bases. CDR3 length equals 17 residues. Per germline, CDR1 DFQATT and CDR2 SNEGSKA (reference sequence). V was clipped by 3 bases and J by 7 bases; unmatched bases: 14. Here the CDR3 DNA reads TGCAGTGCTAGTGGTGACAGGGGGCCTCCTCTAGGTGAAAAACTGTTTTTT. Encoded protein: CSASGDRGPPLGEKLFF.

The chain recombines TRBV7-6 with TRBJ2-1; 11 nucleotides agree with TRBD2. The CDR3 contains 16 residues. Trimming at V came to 2 bases and at J to 4 bases, leaving 4 bases not matched to a gene. Germline values: CDR1 SGHVS, CDR2 FNYEAQ. The CDR3 is CASSLTSGSRYNEQFF. CDR3 DNA sequence: TGTGCCAGCAGCTTAACTAGCGGGAGTAGGTACAATGAGCAGTTCTTC.

The chain combines TRBV27 with TRBJ1-1; D is perhaps TRBD1 (6 bases). Trimming took 5 bases from V and 5 from J, leaving 30 bases between them. The CDR3 totals 19 residues. In germline, CDR1 is MNHEY, CDR2 SMNVEV (reference sequence). The CDR3: CASSPTGVGGRLSWTEAFF. DNA of the CDR3: TGTGCCAGCAGTCCCACTGGGGTAGGGGGTCGTTTAAGTTGGACTGAAGCTTTCTTT.

The chain joins TRBV6-2 or TRBV6-3 to TRBJ2-1; TRBD2 might be the D (6 bases). V gave up 0 bases and J gave up 4 bases, with 13 bases separating them. The germline V gene has CDR1 MNHEY and CDR2 SVGEGT. The CDR3 loop spans 16 amino acids. The CDR3 DNA sequence: TGTGCCAGCAGTTACTCGAGTACGAGCGGGTACAATGAGCAGTTCTTC. It yields the protein CASSYSSTSGYNEQFF.

The chain links TRBV4-2 to TRBJ2-5, with a possible D match to TRBD1 (6 bases). V dropped 0 bases and J dropped 5 bases, with 10 bases sitting between them. This CDR3 is 14 amino acids long. Germline-derived CDR1 and CDR2 are LGHNA and YNFKEQ. CDR3 coding DNA: TGTGCCAGCAGCCAAGATTGGGGGCAGGAGACCCAGTACTTC. It yields the protein CASSQDWGQETQYF.

V gene TRBV28 combines with J gene TRBJ2-7, with 7 bases that match TRBD1. Losses at the gene ends were 3 bases for V and 0 bases for J; bases not matched to a gene: 2. Per germline, CDR1 MDHEN and CDR2 SYDVKM. The CDR3 totals 14 residues. In DNA, the CDR3 is TGTGCCAGCAGTTTGACAGGGAACTCCTACGAGCAGTACTTC. Amino acid sequence: CASSLTGNSYEQYF.

V and J are TRBV9 and TRBJ1-2, with D possibly matching TRBD1 (5 bases). CDR3 length equals 13 residues. CDR1 SGDLS and CDR2 YYNGEE come from the germline V gene. Trimming took 8 bases from V and 4 from J, leaving 15 bases between them. The CDR3 here is CASRGGSSYGYTF. CDR3 sequence (DNA): TGTGCCAGTCGGGGGGGATCCAGCTATGGCTACACCTTC.

Here the CDR3 reads CASSPRSSGSRRTDTQYF. In nucleotides, the CDR3 is TGTGCCAGCTCACCACGGTCCTCGGGAAGCCGCCGCACAGATACGCAGTATTTT. This rearrangement joins TRBV18 to TRBJ2-3, with a tentative D call TRBD2 (5 bases). The CDR3 has 18 amino acids. V lost 1 base and J 1 base, leaving 18 bases between the germline ends. In germline, CDR1 is KGHSH, CDR2 LQKENI.

The chain recombines TRBV5-1 with TRBJ1-2; TRBD1 matches 10 bases. The CDR3 has 18 residues. V gave up 0 bases and J gave up 8 bases; unmatched junction bases: 16. Looked up from germline, CDR1 is SGHRS and CDR2 is YFSETQ. DNA of the CDR3: TGCGCCAGCAGCTTGGCGACAGGGGGCGGATTAATGGCTCGGGGCTACACCTTC. This codes for CASSLATGGGLMARGYTF.

J is TRBJ2-7 and V is TRBV5-4; possibly TRBD2 for D (6 bases). The last part of the DNA fits TRBJ2-1 better; the J call may be wrong. Per germline, CDR1 SGHNT and CDR2 YYREEE (reference sequence). The CDR3 is 15 residues long. The CDR3 region has the DNA TGTGCCAGCAGCCTCGGGGCGGGAAGCTACAATGAGCAGTTCTTC. Translation gives CASSLGAGSYNEQFF.